This T cell receptor (beta chain) derives from a study of regulatory T cells in long-lasting Graves disease. Study observations and caveats: Segments TRBV28, TRBJ1-2 and TRBJ2-5 showed preferential usage in persistent disease.

Time point indicated: persistent/refractory GD, antithyroid drugs over 5 years with positive TRAb. PBMC-extracted RNA yielded the TCR library. With EDTA tubes as the receptacles, approximately 10 milliliters of peripheral blood were drawn. As regards this clonotype: Its antigen remains unidentified.

The TCR beta library used iRepertoire HTBI primers with Arm-PCR amplification of CDR3. TCRdb re-derived calls from the multiplex PCR reads in MiXCR, one entry per CDR3 protein. The sample consists of around 400,000 distinct CDR3 sequences, around a fifth of them appearing once. CDR1 and CDR2 from the germline V gene are LNHNV and YYDKDF (reference sequence). The trim removed 3 bases at V and 9 bases at J, leaving 12 bases unmatched. The CDR3 has 16 residues. The TCR sequence derives from a female donor with Graves disease. Here the sequenced sample was peripheral blood mononuclear cells (PBMCs), taken when the disease was refractory, from a patient treated with antithyroid drugs. The chain joins TRBV15 to TRBJ2-1; 9 positions match TRBD2. The CDR3 DNA reads as TGTGCCACCAGCAGCCCCTGGCGGGAGGGCCGGGGTGAGCAGTTCTTC. Protein: CATSSPWREGRGEQFF. Supplemented by reference TRBV15 and TRBJ2-1, the full variable domain reads DAMVIQNPRYQVTQFGKPVTLSCSQTLNHNVMYWYQQKSSQAPKLLFHYYDKDFNNEADTPDNFQSRRPNTSFCFLDIRSPGLGDTAMYLCATSSPWREGRGEQFFGPGTRLTVL.